What follows are 23 T cell receptor beta chains derived from one specimen sequenced in a study of cytomegalovirus exposure and HLA in healthy donors. The PCR employed 60 Vbeta primers together with 13 Jbeta primers. Here immunoSEQ multiplex PCR was the method, and the copy in TCRdb shows in-frame clones only, minus some. The table has 80,000 or so clones, more than 50% seen once; the top ten hold roughly 4%. The sample was PBMCs. The receptors originated from a male donor in good health and CMV-seropositive.

This clone was counted a few times. The chain carries TRBV9 and TRBJ2-3; D is possibly TRBD2 (5 bases). The germline CDR1 and CDR2 sequences are SGDLS and YYNGEE. There are 15 residues in the CDR3. The V gene lost 0 bases and the J gene lost 3 bases, with 11 bases spanning the gap. CDR3 region: CASSVVARDTDTQYF. CDR3 sequence (DNA): TGTGCCAGCAGCGTAGTGGCCCGGGATACAGATACGCAGTATTTT.

The chain employs TRBV19 and TRBJ2-2; 8 bases fit TRBD2. The junction had 4 bases not matched to a gene; V was cut back by 6 bases and J by 1 base. In germline, CDR1 is LNHDA, CDR2 SQIVND (reference sequence). This CDR3 has 15 amino acids. The CDR3 is CASRELAVNTGELFF. The CDR3 DNA follows: TGTGCCAGTAGAGAACTAGCGGTGAACACCGGGGAGCTGTTTTTT.

The genes are TRBV30 and TRBJ2-5; D may be TRBD1 (6 bases). Germline values: CDR1 GTSNPN, CDR2 SVGIG (reference sequence). This CDR3 spans 14 amino acids. The ends were cut back, 3 bases at V and 6 bases at J, with 17 bases in the middle. The CDR3 sequence is CAWRGGRWGKTQYF. The DNA of the CDR3 is TGTGCCTGGAGAGGGGGACGGTGGGGAAAGACCCAGTACTTC.

The rearrangement joins TRBV5-5 to TRBJ2-7; no clear D gene. The CDR3 has 14 residues. The germline V gene has CDR1 SGHKS and CDR2 YYEKEE (reference sequence). With 4 bases removed from V and 3 bases from J, the gap between germline ends came to 14 bases. The chain's CDR3 is CASSPGPYGYEQYF. The CDR3 DNA sequence: TGTGCCAGCAGCCCGGGTCCTTACGGCTACGAGCAGTACTTC.

This clone was seen a few times. This sequence joins TRBV6-1 and TRBJ2-1; D remains ambiguous. V shed 1 base and J shed 4 bases, with 8 bases lying between them. This CDR3 contains 14 residues. From germline, CDR1 is MNHNS and CDR2 SASEGT. The CDR3 reads CASSEVATYNEQFF. The DNA of the CDR3 is TGTGCCAGCAGTGAAGTGGCAACGTACAATGAGCAGTTCTTC.

V usage is TRBV5-1 and J usage is TRBJ2-7, with TRBD2 as a possible D gene (5 bases). Trimming removed 3 bases from V and 2 bases from J, with 15 bases in between. This CDR3 is built from 15 residues. The V gene's germline CDR1 is SGHRS and CDR2 YFSETQ. CDR3: CASSSLSERTYEQYF. DNA for the CDR3: TGCGCCAGCAGCTCCCTCTCCGAGCGGACCTACGAGCAGTACTTC.

The rearrangement uses TRBV29-1 and TRBJ2-1; TRBD2 matches at 7 bases. V shed 4 bases, J shed 15 bases, and the junction held 6 bases outside the gene matches. CDR1 SQVTM and CDR2 ANQGSEA come from the germline V gene. The CDR3 contains 10 residues. CDR3 loop: CSVGGTTLFF. CDR3 coding DNA: TGCAGCGTTGGGGGGACTACCTTGTTCTTC.

This chain joins TRBV7-9 and TRBJ2-5, with D hard to call. Matching the DNA end better, TRBJ2-7 makes the J call doubtful. The CDR3 covers 13 residues. CDR1 and CDR2 from the germline V gene are SEHNR and FQNEAQ (reference sequence). The CDR3 here is CASNNPTVYEQYF. CDR3 nucleotides: TGTGCCAGCAACAACCCTACAGTCTACGAGCAGTACTTC.

This clone has only a few counts. The CDR3 sequence: CASSGSSWTRTETQYF. In DNA form, the CDR3 reads TGTGCCAGCAGTGGATCCTCTTGGACTAGGACAGAGACCCAGTACTTC. The chain employs TRBV27 and TRBJ2-5, with 7 bases lining up with TRBD2. CDR1 and CDR2 (germline): MNHEY, SMNVEV (reference sequence). The CDR3 has 16 amino acids. The ends lost 5 bases at V and 4 bases at J; junction bases unmatched: 13.

This clone occurred a few times. The rearrangement links TRBV30 to TRBJ2-7, with 7 nucleotides matching TRBD1. The germline V gene has CDR1 GTSNPN and CDR2 SVGIG (reference sequence). The ends lost 0 bases at V and 2 bases at J; junction bases unmatched: 7. The CDR3 loop spans 15 amino acids. CDR3: CAWSVGLQGTYEQYF. DNA for the CDR3: TGTGCCTGGAGTGTGGGCCTACAGGGGACCTACGAGCAGTACTTC.

This chain joins TRBV5-1 and TRBJ2-7; 9 nucleotides agree with TRBD1. Per germline, CDR1 SGHRS and CDR2 YFSETQ. This CDR3 spans 16 amino acids. Trimming removed 7 bases from V and 1 base from J; junction bases left unmatched: 12. The CDR3 region has the DNA TGCGCCAGCCGCCTAAGCGGTGGACAGGGGTCCTACGAGCAGTACTTC. This gives the protein CASRLSGGQGSYEQYF.

This clone showed up just a few times. V usage is TRBV10-3 and J usage is TRBJ1-2, with D perhaps matching TRBD1 (5 bases). The V and J ends lost 4 bases and 7 bases respectively, with 16 bases between them. The CDR3 is made up of 14 amino acids. Germline V gene sequence: CDR1 ENHRY, CDR2 SYGVKD. This chain's CDR3 is CAISAARADSGYTF. CDR3 coding DNA: TGTGCCATCAGTGCTGCCAGGGCAGACTCTGGCTACACCTTC.

The chain has TRBV5-4 and TRBJ1-1, with D possibly TRBD1 on 6 matching bases. Germline V gene data show CDR1 as SGHNT and CDR2 as YYREEE (reference sequence). The length of the CDR3 is 13 residues. V lost 4 bases and J 2 bases, leaving 9 bases between the germline ends. In DNA form, the CDR3 reads TGTGCCAGCAGCCGGGGGGCTAACACTGAAGCTTTCTTT. Translation: CASSRGANTEAFF.

This clone was counted a few times. The rearrangement joins TRBV7-2 to TRBJ2-5, with 8 bases lining up with TRBD2. The ends lost 4 bases at V and 5 bases at J; junction bases unmatched: 6. Germline values: CDR1 SGHTA, CDR2 FQGNSA. The CDR3 length is 14 residues. CDR3 nucleotide sequence: TGTGCCAGCAGCTCCAGCGGGAGCAGTGAGACCCAGTACTTC. Residues: CASSSSGSSETQYF.

The rearrangement links TRBV30 to TRBJ1-6, with 9 nucleotides matching TRBD1. CDR1 and CDR2 (germline): GTSNPN, SVGIG (reference sequence). The junction had 9 bases not matched to a gene; V was cut back by 2 bases and J by 7 bases. This CDR3 has 16 amino acids. The chain's CDR3 is CAWSKAGTGRNSPLHF. CDR3 nucleotides: TGTGCCTGGAGTAAGGCCGGGACAGGGCGAAATTCACCCCTCCACTTT.

The gene calls are TRBV7-9 and TRBJ2-6; TRBD1 matches 7 bases. Germline values: CDR1 SEHNR, CDR2 FQNEAQ (reference sequence). V trimming: 4 bases; J trimming: 8 bases; junction bases outside the gene matches: 2. This CDR3 is built from 13 residues. The CDR3 DNA sequence: TGTGCCAGCAGCTCGGGACAGTCCAACGTCCTGACTTTC. Translated, it gives CASSSGQSNVLTF.

V gene TRBV19 combines with J gene TRBJ2-5; possibly TRBD2 for D (6 bases). Germline assignment: CDR1 LNHDA and CDR2 SQIVND (reference sequence). Deletions cut 7 bases from V and 4 bases from J, with 19 bases between. This CDR3 has 15 amino acids. The CDR3 DNA follows: TGTGCCAGTAAGGCTAGCGACTGGTTGGGAGAGACCCAGTACTTC. It specifies CASKASDWLGETQYF. The entire variable domain, with the rest obtained from reference TRBV19 and TRBJ2-5, is as follows: DGGITQSPKYLFRKEGQNVTLSCEQNLNHDAMYWYRQDPGQGLRLIYYSQIVNDFQKGDIAEGYSVSREKKESFPLTVTSAQKNPTAFYLCASKASDWLGETQYFGPGTRLLVL.

The CDR3 DNA is TGTGCCAGCAGCTCCGACCTTGCCGGGACAGGGGGCTACGAGCAGTACTTC. Amino acid sequence: CASSSDLAGTGGYEQYF. The gene calls are TRBV27 and TRBJ2-7; 11 bases map to TRBD1. J gave up 3 bases and V 6 bases, and 13 bases lay outside the gene matches. Germline assignment: CDR1 MNHEY and CDR2 SMNVEV (reference sequence). The CDR3 consists of 17 residues.

V and J are TRBV9 and TRBJ2-3, with D tentatively TRBD1 (6 bases). CDR3 length equals 14 residues. The ends were cut back, 4 bases at V and 5 bases at J, with 14 bases in the middle. CDR1 is SGDLS and CDR2 is YYNGEE in the germline V gene. The CDR3 nucleotides read TGTGCCAGCAGCTCAGACACAGGGAAAGATACGCAGTATTTT. It translates to CASSSDTGKDTQYF. The full variable domain, rest sourced from reference TRBV9 and TRBJ2-3, is DSGVTQTPKHLITATGQRVTLRCSPRSGDLSVYWYQQSLDQGLQFLIQYYNGEERAKGNILERFSAQQFPDLHSELNLSSLELGDSALYFCASSSDTGKDTQYFGPGTRLTVL.

In this sample, this clone turned up a few times. The CDR3: CASSLDLGGQYF. As DNA, the CDR3 is TGTGCCAGCAGCTTAGATCTGGGGGGTCAGTACTTC. The chain is built from TRBV7-2 and TRBJ2-7, with a possible D match to TRBD2 (6 bases). The CDR3 spans 12 residues. V lost 1 base, J lost 10 bases, and 11 bases lay in between. Per the germline V gene, CDR1 is SGHTA and CDR2 is FQGNSA.

This chain uses TRBV7-9 with TRBJ2-1; TRBD2 matches 7 bases. This CDR3 is 13 amino acids long. Germline trimming cut 4 bases from V and 8 bases from J; bases unmatched to any gene: 5. The germline CDR1 and CDR2 sequences are SEHNR and FQNEAQ (reference sequence). The CDR3 is CASSSAGEDEQFF. CDR3 nucleotide sequence: TGTGCCAGCAGCTCTGCGGGGGAGGATGAGCAGTTCTTC.

The chain couples TRBV6-5 to TRBJ1-6; 7 bases align to TRBD1. V trimming: 6 bases; J trimming: 9 bases; junction bases outside the gene matches: 2. Germline CDR1 MNHEY, CDR2 SVGAGI. The CDR3 totals 12 residues. In nucleotides, the CDR3 is TGTGCCAGCAGACAGGGGAGTTCACCCCTCCACTTT. Amino acid sequence: CASRQGSSPLHF.

CDR3 amino acids: CASSPVTSGAYNEQFF. The CDR3 bases are TGTGCCAGCAGCCCTGTCACTAGCGGGGCCTACAATGAGCAGTTCTTC. The chain links TRBV7-9 to TRBJ2-1; 10 nucleotides match TRBD2. V dropped 5 bases and J dropped 2; count of bases not matched to a gene: 6. CDR1 and CDR2 (germline): SEHNR, FQNEAQ (reference sequence). The CDR3 length is 16 residues.